This T cell receptor beta chain was obtained from a study of blood T cell repertoires in COVID-19. Concerning this clone: Different DNA sequences within this sample yield the same CDR3.

The repertoire was sequenced with immunoSEQ multiplex PCR; TCRdb's copy has only in-frame clones and lacks some. In the table there are fewer than 500,000 clones, 75% to 90% of which are singletons. Germline V CDR1 and CDR2: LNHDA, SQIVND (reference sequence). This CDR3 contains 14 residues. The V gene lost 3 bases and the J gene lost 3 bases, with 11 bases spanning the gap. The J gene is TRBJ1-1, the V gene TRBV19, with D perhaps TRBD1 (5 bases). The material sequenced was PBMCs or T cells enriched from blood (not recorded which). This clonotype was obtained from a woman in her late teens or twenties who had recovered from COVID-19. In nucleotides, the CDR3 is TGTGCCAGTAGTATTGGGGGGGAGGACACTGAAGCTTTCTTT. Residues: CASSIGGEDTEAFF.